The source of this T cell receptor (beta chain) is a study of shared T cell receptors in the human thymus. Repertoires were generated with immunoSEQ multiplex PCR, while TCRdb's copy carries only in-frame clones and drops some. The data contain approximately 760,000 clones, 80% to 90% of them seen just once; the ten biggest clones take up around 0.01%. This CDR3 is 14 amino acids long. V was cut by 5 bases and J by 7 bases, with 18 bases left in between. The germline CDR1 and CDR2 sequences are MNHEY and SVGAGI. The sample was also reused in another study, on human thymus T cells.

Sequences were obtained from thymocytes. The rearrangement links TRBV6-5 to TRBJ2-7; D gene ambiguous. The receptor comes from a girl less than two years old with a congenital heart defect. DNA of the CDR3: TGTGCCAGCAGTACCCAGAGACCGGCGCGGGAGCAGTACTTC. Translation gives CASSTQRPAREQYF.